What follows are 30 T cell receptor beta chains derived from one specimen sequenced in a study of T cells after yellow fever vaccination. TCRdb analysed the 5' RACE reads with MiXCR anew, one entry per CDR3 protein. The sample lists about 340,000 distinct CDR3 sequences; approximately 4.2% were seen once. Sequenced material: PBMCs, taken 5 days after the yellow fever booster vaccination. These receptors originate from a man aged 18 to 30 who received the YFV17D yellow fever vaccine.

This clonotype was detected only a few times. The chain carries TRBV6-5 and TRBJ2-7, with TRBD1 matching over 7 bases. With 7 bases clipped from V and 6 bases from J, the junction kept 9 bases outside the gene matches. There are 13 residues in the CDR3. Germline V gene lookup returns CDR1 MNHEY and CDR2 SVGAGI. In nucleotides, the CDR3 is TGTGCCAGCAACGGGTACAGGGGAATCGAGCAGTACTTC. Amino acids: CASNGYRGIEQYF.

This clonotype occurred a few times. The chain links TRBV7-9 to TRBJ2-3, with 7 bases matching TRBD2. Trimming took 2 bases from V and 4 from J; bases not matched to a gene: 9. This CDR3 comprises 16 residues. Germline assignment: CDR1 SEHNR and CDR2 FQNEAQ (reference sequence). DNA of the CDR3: TGTGCCAGCAGCTTACGGGCGGGGGAAAATTCAGATACGCAGTATTTT. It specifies CASSLRAGENSDTQYF.

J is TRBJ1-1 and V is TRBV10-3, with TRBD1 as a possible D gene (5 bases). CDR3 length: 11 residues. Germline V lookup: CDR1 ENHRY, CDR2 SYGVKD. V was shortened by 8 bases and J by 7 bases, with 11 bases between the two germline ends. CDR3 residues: CAIGRDGEAFF. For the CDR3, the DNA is TGTGCCATCGGCCGGGACGGTGAAGCTTTCTTT.

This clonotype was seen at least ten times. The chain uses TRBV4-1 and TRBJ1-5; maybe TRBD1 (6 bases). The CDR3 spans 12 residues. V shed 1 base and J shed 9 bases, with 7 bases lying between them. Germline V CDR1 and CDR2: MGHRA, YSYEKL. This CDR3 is CASSQVGGPQHF. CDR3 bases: TGCGCCAGCAGCCAAGTAGGGGGGCCCCAGCATTTT.

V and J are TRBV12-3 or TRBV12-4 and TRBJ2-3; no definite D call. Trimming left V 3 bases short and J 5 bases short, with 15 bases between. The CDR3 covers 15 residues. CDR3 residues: CASSLMILPEDTQYF. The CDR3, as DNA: TGTGCCAGCAGTTTGATGATCCTACCTGAAGATACGCAGTATTTT.

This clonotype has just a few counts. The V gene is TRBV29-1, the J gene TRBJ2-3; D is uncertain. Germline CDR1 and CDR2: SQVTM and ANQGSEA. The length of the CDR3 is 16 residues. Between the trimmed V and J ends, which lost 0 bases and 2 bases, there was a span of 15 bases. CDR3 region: CSVEENIGRLTDTQYF. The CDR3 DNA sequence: TGCAGCGTTGAAGAAAATATCGGCAGACTCACAGATACGCAGTATTTT.

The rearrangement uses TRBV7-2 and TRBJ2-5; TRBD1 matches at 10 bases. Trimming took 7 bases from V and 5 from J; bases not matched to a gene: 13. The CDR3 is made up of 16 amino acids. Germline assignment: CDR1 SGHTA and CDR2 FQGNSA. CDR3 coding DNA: TGTGCCAGCACCAACCCCCTGACAGGGGGCTGGGAGACCCAGTACTTC. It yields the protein CASTNPLTGGWETQYF. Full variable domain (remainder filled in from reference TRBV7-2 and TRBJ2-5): GAGVSQSPSNKVTEKGKDVELRCDPISGHTALYWYRQSLGQGLEFLIYFQGNSAPDKSGLPSDRFSAERTGGSVSTLTIQRTQQEDSAVYLCASTNPLTGGWETQYFGPGTRLLVL.

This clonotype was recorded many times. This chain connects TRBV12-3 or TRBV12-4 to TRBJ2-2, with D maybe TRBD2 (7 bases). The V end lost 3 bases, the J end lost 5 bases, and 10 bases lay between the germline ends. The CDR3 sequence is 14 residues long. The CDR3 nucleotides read TGTGCCAGCAGTTTCGGGGGGCCGACCGGGGAGCTGTTTTTT. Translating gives CASSFGGPTGELFF.

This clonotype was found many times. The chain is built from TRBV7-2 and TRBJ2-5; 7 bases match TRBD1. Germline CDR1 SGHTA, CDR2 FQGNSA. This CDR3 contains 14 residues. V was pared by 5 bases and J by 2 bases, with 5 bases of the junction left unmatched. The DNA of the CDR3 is TGTGCCAGCAGCACACAGACAGGGCAAGAGACCCAGTACTTC. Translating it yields CASSTQTGQETQYF.

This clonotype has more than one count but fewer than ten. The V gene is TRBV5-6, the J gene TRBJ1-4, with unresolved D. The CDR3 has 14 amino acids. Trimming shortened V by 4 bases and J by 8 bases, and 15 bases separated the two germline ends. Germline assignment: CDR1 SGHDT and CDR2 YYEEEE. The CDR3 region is CASSTTGSREKLFF. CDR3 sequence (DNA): TGTGCCAGCAGCACGACGGGAAGTAGGGAAAAACTGTTTTTT.

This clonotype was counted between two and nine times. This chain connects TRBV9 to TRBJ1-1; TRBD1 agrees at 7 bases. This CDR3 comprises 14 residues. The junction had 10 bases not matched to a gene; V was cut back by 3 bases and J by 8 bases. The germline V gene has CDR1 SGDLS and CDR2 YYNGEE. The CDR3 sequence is CASSGRDSKNEAFF. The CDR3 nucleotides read TGTGCCAGCAGCGGCCGGGACAGCAAAAACGAAGCTTTCTTT. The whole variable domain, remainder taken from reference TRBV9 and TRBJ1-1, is DSGVTQTPKHLITATGQRVTLRCSPRSGDLSVYWYQQSLDQGLQFLIQYYNGEERAKGNILERFSAQQFPDLHSELNLSSLELGDSALYFCASSGRDSKNEAFFGQGTRLTVV.

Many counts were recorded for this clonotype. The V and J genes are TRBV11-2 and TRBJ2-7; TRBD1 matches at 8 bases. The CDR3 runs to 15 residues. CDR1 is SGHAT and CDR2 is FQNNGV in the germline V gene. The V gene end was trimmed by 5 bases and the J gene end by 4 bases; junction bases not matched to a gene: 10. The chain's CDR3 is CASSARDRRPYEQYF. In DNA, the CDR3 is TGTGCCAGCAGCGCCCGGGACAGGAGGCCATACGAGCAGTACTTC.

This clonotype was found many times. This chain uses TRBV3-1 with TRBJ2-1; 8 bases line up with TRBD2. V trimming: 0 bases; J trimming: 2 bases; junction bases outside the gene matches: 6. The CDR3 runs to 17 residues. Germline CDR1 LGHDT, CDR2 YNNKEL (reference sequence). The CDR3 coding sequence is TGTGCCAGCAGCCAAGATTGGAGAGCGGGGGCCTACAATGAGCAGTTCTTC. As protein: CASSQDWRAGAYNEQFF.

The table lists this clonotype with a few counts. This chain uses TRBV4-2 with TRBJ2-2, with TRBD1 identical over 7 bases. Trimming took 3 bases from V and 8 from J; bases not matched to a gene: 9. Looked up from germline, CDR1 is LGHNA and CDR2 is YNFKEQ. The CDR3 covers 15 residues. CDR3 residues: CASSHWTGVGGELFF. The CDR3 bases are TGTGCCAGCAGCCATTGGACAGGAGTGGGAGGGGAGCTGTTTTTT.

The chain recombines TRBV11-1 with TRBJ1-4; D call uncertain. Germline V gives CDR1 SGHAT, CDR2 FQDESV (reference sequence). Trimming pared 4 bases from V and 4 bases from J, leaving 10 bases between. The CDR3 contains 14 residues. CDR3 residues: CASSYGRVNEKLFF. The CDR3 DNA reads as TGTGCCAGCAGCTACGGACGGGTTAATGAAAAACTGTTTTTT.

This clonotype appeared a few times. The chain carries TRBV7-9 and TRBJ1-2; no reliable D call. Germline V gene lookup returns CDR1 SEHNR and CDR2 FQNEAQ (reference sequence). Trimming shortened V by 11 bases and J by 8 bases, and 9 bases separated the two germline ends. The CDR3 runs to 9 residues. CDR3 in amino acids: CAGGEGYTF. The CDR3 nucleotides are TGTGCCGGTGGGGAGGGCTACACCTTC.

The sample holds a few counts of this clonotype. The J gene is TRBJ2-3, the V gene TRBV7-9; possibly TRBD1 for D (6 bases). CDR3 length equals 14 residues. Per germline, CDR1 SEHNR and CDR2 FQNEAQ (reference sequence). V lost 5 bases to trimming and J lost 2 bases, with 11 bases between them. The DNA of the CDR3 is TGTGCCAGCAGCCAAGGACAGTCCACAGATACGCAGTATTTT. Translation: CASSQGQSTDTQYF.

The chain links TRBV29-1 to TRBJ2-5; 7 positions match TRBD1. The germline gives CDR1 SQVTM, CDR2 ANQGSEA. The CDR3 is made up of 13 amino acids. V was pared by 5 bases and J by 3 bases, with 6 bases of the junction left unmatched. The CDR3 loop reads CSVLQGIEETQYF. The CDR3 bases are TGCAGCGTTTTACAGGGGATCGAAGAGACCCAGTACTTC. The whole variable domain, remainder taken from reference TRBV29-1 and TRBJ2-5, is SAVISQKPSRDICQRGTSLTIQCQVDSQVTMMFWYRQQPGQSLTLIATANQGSEATYESGFVIDKFPISRPNLTFSTLTVSNMSPEDSSIYLCSVLQGIEETQYFGPGTRLLVL.

CDR3 bases: TGTGCCAGCAGCAGACAGAATCCTAATTCACCCCTCCACTTT. Protein sequence: CASSRQNPNSPLHF. This rearrangement joins TRBV27 to TRBJ1-6; maybe TRBD1 (5 bases). Germline loops: CDR1 MNHEY, CDR2 SMNVEV (reference sequence). V was pared by 6 bases and J by 6 bases, with 12 bases between. This CDR3 contains 14 residues.

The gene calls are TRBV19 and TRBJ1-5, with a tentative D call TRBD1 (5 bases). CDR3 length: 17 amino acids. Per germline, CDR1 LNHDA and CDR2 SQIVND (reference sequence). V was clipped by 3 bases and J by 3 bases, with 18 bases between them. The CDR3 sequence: CASSMGWQRGNNQPQHF. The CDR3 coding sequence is TGTGCCAGTAGTATGGGTTGGCAGCGGGGGAACAATCAGCCCCAGCATTTT.

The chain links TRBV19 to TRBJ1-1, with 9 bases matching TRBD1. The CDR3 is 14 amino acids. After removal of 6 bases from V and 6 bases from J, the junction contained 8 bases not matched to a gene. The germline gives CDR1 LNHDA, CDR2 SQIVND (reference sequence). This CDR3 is CASRGDRAAAEAFF. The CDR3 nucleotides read TGTGCCAGTAGGGGGGACAGGGCGGCGGCTGAAGCTTTCTTT. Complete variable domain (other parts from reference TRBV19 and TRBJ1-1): DGGITQSPKYLFRKEGQNVTLSCEQNLNHDAMYWYRQDPGQGLRLIYYSQIVNDFQKGDIAEGYSVSREKKESFPLTVTSAQKNPTAFYLCASRGDRAAAEAFFGQGTRLTVV.

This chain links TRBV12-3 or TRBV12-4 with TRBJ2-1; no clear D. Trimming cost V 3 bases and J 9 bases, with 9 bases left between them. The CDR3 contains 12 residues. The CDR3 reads CASSFGSGEQFF. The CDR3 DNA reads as TGTGCCAGCAGTTTCGGCAGTGGTGAGCAGTTCTTC.

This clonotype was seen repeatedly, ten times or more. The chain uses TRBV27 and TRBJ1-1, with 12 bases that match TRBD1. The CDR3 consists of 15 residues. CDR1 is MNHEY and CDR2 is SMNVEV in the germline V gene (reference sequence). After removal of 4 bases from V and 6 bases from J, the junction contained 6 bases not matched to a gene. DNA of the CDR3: TGTGCCAGCAGTTCACTAGGGACAGGGGGCTCTGAAGCTTTCTTT. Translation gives CASSSLGTGGSEAFF.

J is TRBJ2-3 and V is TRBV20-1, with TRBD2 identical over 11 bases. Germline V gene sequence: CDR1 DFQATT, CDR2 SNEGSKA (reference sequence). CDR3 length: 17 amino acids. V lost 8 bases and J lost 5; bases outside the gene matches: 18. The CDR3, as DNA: TGCAGTCCGAGACAGTGGGCTAGCGGGGGGCAAGGAGATACGCAGTATTTT. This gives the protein CSPRQWASGGQGDTQYF.

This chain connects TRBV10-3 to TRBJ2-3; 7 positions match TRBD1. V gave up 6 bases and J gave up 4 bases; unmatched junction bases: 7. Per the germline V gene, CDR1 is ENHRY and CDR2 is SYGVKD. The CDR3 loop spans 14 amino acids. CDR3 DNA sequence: TGTGCCATCAGGACTCAGGGGGAAGCAGATACGCAGTATTTT. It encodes CAIRTQGEADTQYF.

CDR3 region: CASRIRDGGTEQYF. CDR3 DNA sequence: TGTGCCAGTAGGATTCGGGACGGAGGAACTGAGCAGTACTTC. This chain joins TRBV19 and TRBJ2-7; D might be TRBD1 or TRBD2, each matching 5 bases. V lost 6 bases and J lost 7, with 19 bases in between. Looked up from germline, CDR1 is LNHDA and CDR2 is SQIVND (reference sequence). CDR3 size: 14 residues.

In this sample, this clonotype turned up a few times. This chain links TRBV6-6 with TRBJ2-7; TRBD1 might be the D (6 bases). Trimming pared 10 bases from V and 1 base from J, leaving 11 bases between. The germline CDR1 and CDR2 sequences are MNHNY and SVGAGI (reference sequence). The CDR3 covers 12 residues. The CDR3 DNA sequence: TGTGCCACAAGGACAGCGTCCTACGAGCAGTACGTC. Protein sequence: CATRTASYEQYV.

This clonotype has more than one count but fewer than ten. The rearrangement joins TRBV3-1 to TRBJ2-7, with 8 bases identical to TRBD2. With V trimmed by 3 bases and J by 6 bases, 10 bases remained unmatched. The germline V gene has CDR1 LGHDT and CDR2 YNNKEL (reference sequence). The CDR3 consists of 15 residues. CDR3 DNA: TGTGCCAGCAGCCACAAAGCCCGGACTAGCTCCGAGCAGTACTTC. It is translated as CASSHKARTSSEQYF.

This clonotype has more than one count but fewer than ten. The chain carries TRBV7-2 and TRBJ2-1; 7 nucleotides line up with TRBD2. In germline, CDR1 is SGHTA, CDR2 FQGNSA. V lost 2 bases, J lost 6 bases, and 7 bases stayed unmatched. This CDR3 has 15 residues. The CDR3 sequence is CASSLFRTRPNEQFF. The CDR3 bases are TGTGCCAGCAGCTTATTCCGGACTAGGCCCAATGAGCAGTTCTTC. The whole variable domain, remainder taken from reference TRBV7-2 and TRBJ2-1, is GAGVSQSPSNKVTEKGKDVELRCDPISGHTALYWYRQSLGQGLEFLIYFQGNSAPDKSGLPSDRFSAERTGGSVSTLTIQRTQQEDSAVYLCASSLFRTRPNEQFFGPGTRLTVL.

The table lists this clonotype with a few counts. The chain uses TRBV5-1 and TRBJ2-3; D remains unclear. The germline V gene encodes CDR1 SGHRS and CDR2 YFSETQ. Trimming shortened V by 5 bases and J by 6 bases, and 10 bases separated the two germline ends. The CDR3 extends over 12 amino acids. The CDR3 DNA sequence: TGCGCCAGCAGAAATCCTCCGGATACGCAGTATTTT. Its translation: CASRNPPDTQYF. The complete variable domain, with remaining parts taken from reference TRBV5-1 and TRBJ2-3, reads KAGVTQTPRYLIKTRGQQVTLSCSPISGHRSVSWYQQTPGQGLQFLFEYFSETQRNKGNFPGRFSGRQFSNSRSEMNVSTLELGDSALYLCASRNPPDTQYFGPGTRLTVL.